These T cell receptor beta chains were read from a single sample in a study of blood T cell repertoires in COVID-19. Here immunoSEQ multiplex PCR was the method, and the copy in TCRdb shows in-frame clones only, minus some. The data contain about 250,000 clones, about 87% of them seen just once; the ten biggest clones take up about 2.9%. Input material: PBMCs or T cells enriched from blood (not recorded which). The receptors originated from a woman aged 40 to 50 who had been exposed to COVID-19. CDR3s include the opening cysteine and the closing phenylalanine or tryptophan. Fields, in order: clone size, D gene, V gene, J gene, CDR3 protein, CDR3 DNA. D genes are given only for firm matches. Expanded clones are given a class, and other clones once, few, many or no size at all.

.	TRBD2	TRBV5-4	TRBJ2-2	CASSPNSGDTGELFF	TGTGCCAGCAGCCCCAATAGCGGGGATACCGGGGAGCTGTTTTTT
.	.	TRBV11-3	TRBJ2-1	CASSLATEQFF	TGTGCCAGCAGCTTAGCGACAGAGCAGTTCTTC
few	TRBD1	TRBV4-1	TRBJ2-1	CASSQEGQGAEEQFF	TGCGCCAGCAGCCAAGAAGGACAGGGGGCGGAGGAGCAGTTCTTC
.	TRBD1	TRBV18	TRBJ1-2	CASSSRDSGHFYGYTF	TGTGCCAGCTCATCCAGGGACAGCGGGCATTTCTATGGCTACACCTTC
.	.	TRBV4-1	TRBJ2-5	CASSHQTVMETQYF	TGCGCCAGCAGCCATCAGACAGTAATGGAGACCCAGTACTTC
few	.	TRBV2	TRBJ1-1	CASRAGRNTEAFF	TGTGCCAGCAGGGCGGGACGAAACACTGAAGCTTTCTTT
.	TRBD1	TRBV29-1	TRBJ1-1	CSVGDRGLTEAFF	TGCAGCGTTGGCGACAGGGGGCTTACTGAAGCTTTCTTT
.	.	TRBV9	TRBJ1-4	CASSAKGGFNEKLFF	TGTGCCAGCAGCGCAAAAGGGGGATTTAATGAAAAACTGTTTTTT
once	.	TRBV27	TRBJ2-5	CASSFQGQETQYF	TGTGCCAGCAGTTTCCAGGGGCAAGAGACCCAGTACTTC
.	TRBD1	TRBV6-5	TRBJ1-6	CASSYDTGGLGSPLHF	TGTGCCAGCAGTTACGACACAGGGGGCTTGGGATCACCCCTCCACTTT
.	.	TRBV3-1/TRBV3-2	TRBJ1-6	CASSQRNSPLHF	TGTGCCAGCAGCCAACGGAATTCACCCCTCCACTTT
.	.	TRBV27	TRBJ1-5	CASSSRQYSNQPQHF	TGTGCCAGCAGTTCCCGACAGTATAGCAATCAGCCCCAGCATTTT
.	TRBD2	TRBV4-2	TRBJ2-1	CASSQAPQRAGKYNEQFF	TGTGCCAGCAGCCAAGCCCCCCAGCGAGCGGGAAAATACAATGAGCAGTTCTTC
.	.	TRBV29-1	TRBJ1-1	CSVEASRTEAFF	TGCAGCGTGGAGGCCTCGAGGACTGAAGCTTTCTTT
.	.	TRBV6-6	TRBJ2-1	CASRFSRGDNEQFF	TGTGCCAGCAGGTTTAGTAGGGGTGACAATGAGCAGTTCTTC
.	TRBD1	TRBV7-3	TRBJ2-1	CASSSGGQGRSYNEQFF	TGTGCCAGCAGCTCAGGAGGACAGGGAAGATCCTACAATGAGCAGTTCTTC
.	.	TRBV28	TRBJ1-5	CASSPSGRGRNQPQHF	TGTGCCAGCAGTCCCTCAGGCAGGGGAAGGAATCAGCCCCAGCATTTT
.	.	TRBV27	TRBJ1-1	CAIPMNTEAFF	TGTGCCATCCCTATGAACACTGAAGCTTTCTTT
.	.	TRBV6-1	TRBJ1-2	CASSEAGQRDGYTF	TGTGCCAGCAGTGAAGCTGGGCAGAGGGATGGCTACACCTTC
.	TRBD1	TRBV6-2/TRBV6-3	TRBJ1-2	CASSPLPGTGSYGYTF	TGTGCCAGCAGCCCTCTCCCCGGGACAGGGAGCTATGGCTACACCTTC
.	.	TRBV7-6	TRBJ1-1	CASSPTSQGGATEAFF	TGTGCCAGCAGCCCGACATCACAAGGAGGGGCCACTGAAGCTTTCTTT
.	.	TRBV7-6	TRBJ2-3	CASSLSPVQGDTQYF	TGTGCCAGCAGCTTAAGTCCCGTTCAGGGGGATACGCAGTATTTT
.	.	TRBV3-1/TRBV3-2	TRBJ2-1	CASRLGRGVRGEQFF	TGTGCCAGCCGTCTTGGGAGAGGTGTGCGGGGTGAGCAGTTCTTC
once	TRBD1	TRBV4-1	TRBJ2-1	CASSPQGANYNEQFF	TGCGCCAGCAGCCCCCAGGGGGCGAACTACAATGAGCAGTTCTTC
.	.	TRBV25-1	TRBJ2-1	CASSDPGHRYNEQFF	TGTGCCAGCAGTGACCCGGGACATCGATACAATGAGCAGTTCTTC
.	TRBD2	TRBV7-9	TRBJ2-1	CASSSRPSGGASYNEQFF	TGTGCCAGCAGCTCACGGCCTAGCGGGGGGGCGTCCTACAATGAGCAGTTCTTC
.	TRBD1	TRBV5-4	TRBJ2-3	CASSFPGQGTDTQYF	TGTGCCAGCAGCTTCCCGGGACAGGGGACAGATACGCAGTATTTT
once	.	TRBV28	TRBJ1-4	CASSSPGGLGREKLFF	TGTGCCAGCAGTTCCCCGGGGGGCTTAGGTCGAGAAAAACTGTTTTTT
few	.	TRBV7-9	TRBJ2-2	CASSIPRVGTGELFF	TGTGCCAGCAGCATCCCCAGGGTAGGCACCGGGGAGCTGTTTTTT
few	TRBD2	TRBV7-2	TRBJ2-3	CASSLEVSGGSPQYF	TGTGCCAGCAGCTTAGAAGTGAGCGGGGGCTCTCCGCAGTATTTT
.	TRBD2	TRBV3-1/TRBV3-2	TRBJ2-5	CASSSTSLAGETQYF	TGTGCCAGCAGCTCAACGTCCCTAGCGGGAGAGACCCAGTACTTC
.	.	TRBV10-3	TRBJ1-3	CAISDSRNTIYF	TGTGCCATCAGTGATAGCAGAAACACCATATATTTT
.	.	TRBV30	TRBJ1-1	CAWIVGAFTEAFF	TGTGCCTGGATAGTAGGGGCTTTCACTGAAGCTTTCTTT
once	.	TRBV4-1	TRBJ1-4	CASSQDYRANEKLFF	TGCGCCAGCAGCCAAGATTACAGAGCTAATGAAAAACTGTTTTTT
.	TRBD2	TRBV24-1	TRBJ2-1	CATSDPSGSSYNEQFF	TGTGCCACCAGTGACCCTAGCGGGAGTTCCTACAATGAGCAGTTCTTC
.	TRBD2	TRBV5-4	TRBJ2-1	CASSIGLVKDEQFF	TGTGCCAGCAGCATTGGACTAGTTAAAGATGAGCAGTTCTTC
.	.	TRBV3-1/TRBV3-2	TRBJ1-2	CASSQVGPGDGYTF	TGTGCCAGCAGCCAAGTTGGCCCGGGGGATGGCTACACCTTC
.	.	TRBV7-2	TRBJ1-5	CASSLDLQPQHF	TGTGCCAGCAGCTTAGATTTACAGCCCCAGCATTTT
.	.	TRBV6-5	TRBJ1-4	CASSYNLGPEGELFF	TGTGCCAGCAGTTACAACCTCGGCCCTGAGGGAGAACTGTTTTTT
.	.	TRBV14	TRBJ1-2	CASSQARGANYGYTF	TGTGCCAGCAGCCAAGCCAGGGGCGCTAACTATGGCTACACCTTC
.	.	TRBV5-4	TRBJ2-2	CASSLPLANTGELFF	TGTGCCAGCAGCTTGCCCCTCGCGAACACCGGGGAGCTGTTTTTT
few	.	TRBV7-2	TRBJ2-1	CASSSYLANEQFF	TGTGCCAGCAGCTCGTACTTAGCGAATGAGCAGTTCTTC
many	TRBD2	TRBV18	TRBJ2-3	CASSPPRQGPLLAGGPPADTQYF	TGTGCCAGCTCACCACCCAGACAGGGGCCTCTGCTAGCGGGAGGGCCCCCAGCAGATACGCAGTATTTT
.	TRBD1	TRBV19	TRBJ1-5	CASSIDFYFGAGGGQPQHF	TGTGCCAGTAGTATAGATTTTTATTTTGGGGCAGGGGGCGGTCAGCCCCAGCATTTT
.	.	TRBV28	TRBJ1-2	CASGLRQNYGYTF	TGTGCCAGCGGCCTTCGACAGAACTATGGCTACACCTTC
.	.	TRBV4-3	TRBJ2-3	CASRDSTDTQYF	TGCGCCAGCCGGGACTCCACAGATACGCAGTATTTT
.	TRBD1	TRBV18	TRBJ2-1	CASSPVTGVSSYNEQFF	TGTGCCAGCTCGCCCGTTACAGGGGTTAGCTCCTACAATGAGCAGTTCTTC
few	TRBD1	TRBV4-1	TRBJ1-1	CASSRGTGGSEAFF	TGCGCCAGCAGCCGTGGGACAGGGGGCTCAGAAGCTTTCTTT
.	TRBD1	TRBV28	TRBJ2-2	CASSFGGQGNFGELFF	TGTGCCAGCAGTTTTGGTGGACAGGGAAATTTCGGGGAGCTGTTTTTT
.	.	TRBV28	TRBJ1-3	CASSRQPLAGNTIYF	TGTGCCAGCAGCCGACAGCCCTTGGCGGGAAACACCATATATTTT
.	.	TRBV7-9	TRBJ2-1	CASSADQALSYNEQFF	TGTGCCAGCAGCGCAGATCAGGCCCTCTCCTACAATGAGCAGTTCTTC
.	.	TRBV19	TRBJ1-5	CASTRYRVSRQPQHF	TGTGCCAGTACCAGATACAGGGTTTCACGTCAGCCCCAGCATTTT
.	.	TRBV9	TRBJ1-6	CASSLRGFNSPLHF	TGTGCCAGCAGCCTCCGCGGATTTAATTCACCCCTCCACTTT
.	TRBD1	TRBV9	TRBJ1-4	CASSLNPGTGKEKLFF	TGTGCCAGCAGCCTTAACCCCGGGACAGGGAAAGAAAAACTGTTTTTT
few	.	TRBV29-1	TRBJ1-6	CSVETGDNSPLHF	TGCAGCGTTGAGACGGGGGATAATTCACCCCTCCACTTT